One and the same sample provided the 20 T cell receptor beta chains below, sequenced in a study of blood T cells in healthy people across ages. For the second PCR, which ran for about 7 to 11 cycles, a sample-barcoded 5' primer and a J-beta primer mix were used. Via MiXCR, TCRdb re-called the 5' RACE reads, giving one row per CDR3 protein. Of some 700,000 distinct CDR3 sequences in the sample, 20% to 25% were seen once. The sequenced sample consisted of blood. The receptors stem from a man between 65 and 85 years old in good health.

The rearrangement uses TRBV7-2 and TRBJ2-5; no reliable D call. Germline V gene lookup returns CDR1 SGHTA and CDR2 FQGNSA. The ends were cut back, 6 bases at V and 2 bases at J, with 10 bases in the middle. This CDR3 is 13 amino acids long. The CDR3 here is CASRVGPQETQYF. The CDR3 DNA reads TGTGCCAGCAGGGTTGGGCCTCAAGAGACCCAGTACTTC. The entire variable domain, with the rest obtained from reference TRBV7-2 and TRBJ2-5, is as follows: GAGVSQSPSNKVTEKGKDVELRCDPISGHTALYWYRQSLGQGLEFLIYFQGNSAPDKSGLPSDRFSAERTGGSVSTLTIQRTQQEDSAVYLCASRVGPQETQYFGPGTRLLVL.

This clonotype was observed a few times. V is TRBV6-6 and J is TRBJ2-4; 7 bases map to TRBD2. There are 15 residues in the CDR3. Germline CDR1 is MNHNY and CDR2 is SVGAGI (reference sequence). The J segment lost 3 bases and the V segment lost 2 bases, leaving 4 bases of the junction unmatched. The CDR3 loop reads CASSYQRGGKNIQYF. The CDR3 nucleotides read TGTGCCAGCAGTTACCAGCGGGGTGGCAAAAACATTCAGTACTTC.

The V gene is TRBV24-1, the J gene TRBJ2-1; 11 nucleotides align to TRBD2. From germline, CDR1 is KGHDR and CDR2 SFDVKD. The CDR3 is made up of 16 amino acids. Trimming at V came to 4 bases and at J to 6 bases, leaving 7 bases not matched to a gene. The CDR3 here is CATSDRLAGSFNEQFF. Here the CDR3 DNA reads TGTGCCACCAGTGACCGACTAGCGGGAAGTTTCAATGAGCAGTTCTTC.

This clonotype was detected only a few times. The gene calls are TRBV6-1 and TRBJ2-7, with 8 bases that match TRBD1. CDR1 is MNHNS and CDR2 is SASEGT in the germline V gene. The CDR3 is 13 residues long. Trimming took 8 bases from V and 3 from J; bases not matched to a gene: 6. DNA of the CDR3: TGTGCCAGCGATGACAGGGGAAGCTACGAGCAGTACTTC. This codes for CASDDRGSYEQYF.

This clonotype was detected a few times. The genes are TRBV10-3 and TRBJ1-1, with D possibly matching TRBD1 (5 bases). The V end was cut by 8 bases, the J end by 4 bases, with 8 bases between. Germline V gene lookup returns CDR1 ENHRY and CDR2 SYGVKD. This CDR3 is 11 amino acids long. The CDR3 nucleotides are TGTGCCATCGCGGGGGGCACTGAAGCTTTCTTT. This encodes CAIAGGTEAFF.

There are a few counts of this clonotype. This chain joins TRBV5-1 and TRBJ2-5; the D is unclear. Gene TRBJ2-1 matches the end of the DNA better, so the J call may be wrong. CDR3 length: 14 residues. CDR1 and CDR2 (germline): SGHRS, YFSETQ. The CDR3: CASSLAGPQLEQFF. The DNA for the CDR3 is TGCGCCAGCAGCTTGGCCGGCCCCCAGTTAGAGCAGTTCTTC.

CDR3: CASNLSGRPHNEQFF. CDR3 bases: TGTGCCAGCAACCTCAGCGGGAGGCCACACAATGAGCAGTTCTTC. This chain links TRBV27 with TRBJ2-1, with 9 bases that match TRBD2. V gave up 7 bases and J gave up 5 bases; unmatched junction bases: 9. Germline assignment: CDR1 MNHEY and CDR2 SMNVEV (reference sequence). The CDR3 is made up of 15 amino acids.

The chain joins TRBV20-1 to TRBJ2-5, with no clear D. Germline V CDR1 and CDR2: DFQATT, SNEGSKA (reference sequence). Trimming pared 4 bases from V and 5 bases from J, leaving 14 bases between. The CDR3 is made up of 13 amino acids. The DNA of the CDR3 is TGCAGTGCTAAGGCCGTGTCATATGAGACCCAGTACTTC. This sequence encodes CSAKAVSYETQYF.

The genes are TRBV29-1 and TRBJ1-5; 8 bases agree with TRBD1. Germline V lookup: CDR1 SQVTM, CDR2 ANQGSEA. This CDR3 has 13 amino acids. V lost 6 bases to trimming and J lost 3 bases; unmatched junction nucleotides: 4. CDR3 sequence reads: CSVADRVNQPQHF. The CDR3 DNA reads TGCAGCGTGGCGGACAGGGTCAATCAGCCCCAGCATTTT.

The V gene is TRBV9, the J gene TRBJ2-1; 8 bases agree with TRBD2. Trimming cost V 0 bases and J 5 bases; bases outside gene matches: 7. This CDR3 has 16 amino acids. Germline V gene sequence: CDR1 SGDLS, CDR2 YYNGEE. The CDR3 spells CASSVGGLGRNNEQFF. The CDR3 DNA reads TGTGCCAGCAGCGTAGGGGGACTAGGGAGAAACAATGAGCAGTTCTTC.

V gene TRBV5-1 combines with J gene TRBJ2-3; 10 nucleotides match TRBD2. Germline V CDR1 and CDR2: SGHRS, YFSETQ. V lost 4 bases, J lost 2 bases, and 10 bases stayed unmatched. CDR3 length equals 17 residues. The CDR3 loop reads CASSPEELAGFTDTQYF. Here the CDR3 DNA reads TGCGCCAGCAGCCCTGAGGAACTAGCGGGGTTCACAGATACGCAGTATTTT.

This clonotype was counted only a few times. The chain recombines TRBV6-6 with TRBJ1-2; no clear D gene. Trimming left V 6 bases short and J 6 bases short, with 14 bases between. The V gene's germline CDR1 is MNHNY and CDR2 SVGAGI (reference sequence). The CDR3 is made up of 13 amino acids. CDR3 bases: TGTGCCAGCAGCCGCTACGTCCGGGATGGCTACACCTTC. Amino acids: CASSRYVRDGYTF.

The chain uses TRBV2 and TRBJ2-5; 9 positions match TRBD2. Trimming took 6 bases from V and 5 from J; bases not matched to a gene: 7. The CDR3 is made up of 14 amino acids. The V gene's germline CDR1 is SNHLY and CDR2 FYNNEI. The CDR3 is CASSPLAGDETQYF. CDR3 DNA: TGTGCCAGCAGCCCACTAGCGGGCGACGAGACCCAGTACTTC.

This clonotype has at least ten counts. J is TRBJ1-1 and V is TRBV6-5; D gene uncertain. There are 15 residues in the CDR3. In germline, CDR1 is MNHEY, CDR2 SVGAGI. Trimming took 2 bases from V and 5 from J, leaving 15 bases between them. In nucleotides, the CDR3 is TGTGCCAGCAGTTACAGTCCCGGGCTAAGGACTGAAGCTTTCTTT. The encoded protein is CASSYSPGLRTEAFF.

To note about this clonotype: One junction end does not reproduce the germline sequence, and a read error may be involved. V is TRBV29-1 and J is TRBJ1-4; D may be TRBD1 (6 bases). Germline V lookup: CDR1 SQVTM, CDR2 ANQGSEA. The CDR3 contains 13 residues. CDR3 DNA sequence: TGCGGCGTTTCGACAGGAGGGGTTGAAAAACTGTTTTTT. It yields the protein CGVSTGGVEKLFF.

This clonotype was detected only a few times. Sequence at one end of the junction differs from germline and may be a read error. The J gene is TRBJ1-1, the V gene TRBV29-1; 7 positions match TRBD1. Germline assignment: CDR1 SQVTM and CDR2 ANQGSEA. CDR3 size: 14 residues. The CDR3 spells CSVGAGTVNTEAFF. The CDR3 coding sequence is TGCAGCGTGGGAGCCGGGACAGTGAATACTGAAGCTTTCTTT.

This clonotype has more than one count but fewer than ten. CDR3 loop: CSARGQNSNEKLFF. CDR3 bases: TGCAGTGCTAGGGGTCAGAACTCTAATGAAAAACTGTTTTTT. The genes are TRBV20-1 and TRBJ1-4, with unresolved D. The ends were cut back, 3 bases at V and 3 bases at J, with 11 bases in the middle. This CDR3 region has 14 residues. Looked up from germline, CDR1 is DFQATT and CDR2 is SNEGSKA (reference sequence).

V gene TRBV6-5 combines with J gene TRBJ2-3; D not certain. The CDR3 covers 17 residues. The germline V gene has CDR1 MNHEY and CDR2 SVGAGI. V was clipped by 2 bases and J by 0 bases, with 15 bases between them. The CDR3 DNA is TGTGCCAGCAGTTACAATCGTCGAACCCTTAGCACAGATACGCAGTATTTT. Translating gives CASSYNRRTLSTDTQYF.

This clonotype has more than one count but fewer than ten. Here the CDR3 DNA reads TGTGCCAGCAGTTACCCAGGACTAGCGGGCACAGATACGCAGTATTTT. Translating gives CASSYPGLAGTDTQYF. This sequence joins TRBV6-6 and TRBJ2-3; 10 bases fit TRBD2. From germline, CDR1 is MNHNY and CDR2 SVGAGI (reference sequence). The CDR3 extends over 16 amino acids. V gave up 2 bases and J gave up 1 base; unmatched junction bases: 3.

The chain has TRBV9 and TRBJ2-7; D may be TRBD1 (6 bases). V was pared by 0 bases and J by 1 base, with 14 bases between. Germline V gene data show CDR1 as SGDLS and CDR2 as YYNGEE. There are 16 residues in the CDR3. CDR3 bases: TGTGCCAGCAGCGTAGCTACTGGGGGCAGGTCCTACGAGCAGTACGTC. Protein sequence: CASSVATGGRSYEQYV.